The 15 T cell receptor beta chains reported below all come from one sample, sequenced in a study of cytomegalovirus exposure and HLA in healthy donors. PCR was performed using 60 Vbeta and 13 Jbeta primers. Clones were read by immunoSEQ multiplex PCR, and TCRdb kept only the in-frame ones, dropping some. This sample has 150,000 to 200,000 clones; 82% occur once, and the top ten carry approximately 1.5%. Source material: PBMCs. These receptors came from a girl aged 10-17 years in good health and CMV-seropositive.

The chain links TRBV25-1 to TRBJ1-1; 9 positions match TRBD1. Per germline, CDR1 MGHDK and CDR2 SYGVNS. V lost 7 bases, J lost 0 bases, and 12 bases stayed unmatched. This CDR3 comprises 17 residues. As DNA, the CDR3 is TGTGCCAGCAAAACTCAGGACAGGGGCTCCATGAACACTGAAGCTTTCTTT. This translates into CASKTQDRGSMNTEAFF.

Here the CDR3 reads CASSLTGFNQPQHF. As DNA, the CDR3 is TGTGCCAGCAGCTTGACAGGATTCAATCAGCCCCAGCATTTT. This sequence joins TRBV7-6 and TRBJ1-5, with D possibly being TRBD1 (6 bases). Germline V gene lookup returns CDR1 SGHVS and CDR2 FNYEAQ. The V end was cut by 3 bases, the J end by 3 bases, with 9 bases between. The length of the CDR3 is 14 residues. Variable domain in full (rest from reference TRBV7-6 and TRBJ1-5): GAGVSQSPRYKVTKRGQDVALRCDPISGHVSLYWYRQALGQGPEFLTYFNYEAQQDKSGLPNDRFSAERPEGSISTLTIQRTEQRDSAMYRCASSLTGFNQPQHFGDGTRLSIL.

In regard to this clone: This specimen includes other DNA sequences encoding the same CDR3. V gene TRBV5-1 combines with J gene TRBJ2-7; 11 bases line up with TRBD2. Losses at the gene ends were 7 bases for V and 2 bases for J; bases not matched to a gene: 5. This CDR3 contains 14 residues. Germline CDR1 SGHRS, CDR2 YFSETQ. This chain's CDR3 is CASSLAGGAYEQYF. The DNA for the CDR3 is TGCGCCAGCTCTCTAGCGGGAGGTGCCTACGAGCAGTACTTC.

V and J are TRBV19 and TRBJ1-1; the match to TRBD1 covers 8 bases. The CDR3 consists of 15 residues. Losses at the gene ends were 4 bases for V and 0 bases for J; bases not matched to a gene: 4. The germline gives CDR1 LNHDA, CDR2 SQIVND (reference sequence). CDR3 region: CASSTPTGVNTEAFF. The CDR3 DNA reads TGTGCCAGTAGTACCCCGACAGGGGTGAACACTGAAGCTTTCTTT.

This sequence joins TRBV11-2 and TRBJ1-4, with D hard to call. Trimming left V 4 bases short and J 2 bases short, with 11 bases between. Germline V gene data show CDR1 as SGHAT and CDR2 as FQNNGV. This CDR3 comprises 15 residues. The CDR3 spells CASSSGHATNEKLFF. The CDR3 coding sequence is TGTGCCAGCAGCTCCGGTCACGCCACTAATGAAAAACTGTTTTTT.

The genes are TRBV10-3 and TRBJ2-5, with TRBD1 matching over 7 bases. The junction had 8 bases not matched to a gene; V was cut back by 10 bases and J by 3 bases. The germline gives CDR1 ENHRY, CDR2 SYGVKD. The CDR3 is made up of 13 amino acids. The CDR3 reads CATASTGKETQYF. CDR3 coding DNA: TGTGCCACCGCCTCGACAGGGAAAGAGACCCAGTACTTC.

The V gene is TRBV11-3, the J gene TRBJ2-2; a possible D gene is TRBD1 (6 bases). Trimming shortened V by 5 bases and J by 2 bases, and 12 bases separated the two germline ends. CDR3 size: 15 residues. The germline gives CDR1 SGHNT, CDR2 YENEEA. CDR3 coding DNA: TGTGCCAGCAGCCCGGGACAAGGAAACACCGGGGAGCTGTTTTTT. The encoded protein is CASSPGQGNTGELFF.

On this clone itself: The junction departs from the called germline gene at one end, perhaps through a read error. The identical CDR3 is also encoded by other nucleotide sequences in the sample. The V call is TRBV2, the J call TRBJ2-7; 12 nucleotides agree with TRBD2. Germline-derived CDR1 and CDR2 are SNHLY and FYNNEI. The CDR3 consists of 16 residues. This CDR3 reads CASSLMTSGSSYEQYF. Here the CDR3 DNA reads TGTGCCAGCAGTTTGATGACTAGCGGGAGCTCCTACGAACAGTACTTC.

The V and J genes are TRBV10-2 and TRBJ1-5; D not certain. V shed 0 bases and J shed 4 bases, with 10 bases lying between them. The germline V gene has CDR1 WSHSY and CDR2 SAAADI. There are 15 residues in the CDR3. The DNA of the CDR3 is TGCGCCAGCAGTGAGTCGACATCCCTTAATCAGCCCCAGCATTTT. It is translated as CASSESTSLNQPQHF.

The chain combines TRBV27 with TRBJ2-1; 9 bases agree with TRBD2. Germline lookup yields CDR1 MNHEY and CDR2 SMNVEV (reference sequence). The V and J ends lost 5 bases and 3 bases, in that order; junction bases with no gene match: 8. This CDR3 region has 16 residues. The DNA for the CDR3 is TGTGCCAGCAGTCCCAACGCGGGGGGGCACTACAATGAGCAGTTCTTC. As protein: CASSPNAGGHYNEQFF.

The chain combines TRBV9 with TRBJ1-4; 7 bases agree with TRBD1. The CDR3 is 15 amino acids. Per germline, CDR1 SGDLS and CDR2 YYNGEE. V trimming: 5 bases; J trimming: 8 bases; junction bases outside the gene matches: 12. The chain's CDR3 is CASRKSGTAGEKLFF. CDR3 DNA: TGTGCCAGCAGGAAGTCAGGGACAGCTGGCGAAAAACTGTTTTTT.

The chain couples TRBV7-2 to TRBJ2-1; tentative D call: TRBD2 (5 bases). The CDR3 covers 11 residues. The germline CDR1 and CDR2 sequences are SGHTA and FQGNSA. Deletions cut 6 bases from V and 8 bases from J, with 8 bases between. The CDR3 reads CASSLAYEQFF. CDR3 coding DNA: TGTGCCAGCAGTCTAGCCTATGAGCAGTTCTTC.

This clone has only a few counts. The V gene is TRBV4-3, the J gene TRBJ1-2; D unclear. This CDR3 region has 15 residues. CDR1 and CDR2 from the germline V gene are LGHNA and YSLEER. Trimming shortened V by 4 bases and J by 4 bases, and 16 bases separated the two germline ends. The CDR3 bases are TGCGCCAGCAGCCCGGCGGCACAAGAGTTCTATGGCTACACCTTC. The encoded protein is CASSPAAQEFYGYTF.

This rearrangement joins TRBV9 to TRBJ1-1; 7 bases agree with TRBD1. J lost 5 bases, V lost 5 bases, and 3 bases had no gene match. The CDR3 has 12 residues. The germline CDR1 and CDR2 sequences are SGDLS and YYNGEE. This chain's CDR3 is CASSQQGTEAFF. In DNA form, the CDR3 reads TGTGCCAGCAGTCAACAGGGGACTGAAGCTTTCTTT.

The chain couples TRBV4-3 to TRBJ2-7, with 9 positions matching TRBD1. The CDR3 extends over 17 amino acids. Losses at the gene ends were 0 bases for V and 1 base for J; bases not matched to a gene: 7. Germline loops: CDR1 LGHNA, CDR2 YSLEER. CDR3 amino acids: CASSQDHSGTGSYEQYF. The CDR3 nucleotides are TGCGCCAGCAGCCAAGATCATTCAGGGACAGGGTCCTACGAGCAGTACTTC.